This TCR beta chain derives from a study of cytomegalovirus exposure and HLA in healthy donors. General study findings and limits: Trimming of TCR beta V- and J-genes showed a link, identified in a later analysis, to a missense DCLRE1C variant. Researchers reported from a later analysis that most CMV-associated TCR beta chains appeared HLA-restricted. Using a false discovery rate of 0.05, a later analysis showed that 15,000 to 20,000 TCR beta sequences were associated with HLA alleles.

For this clone: Its antigen remains unidentified.

The CDR3 sequence is 17 residues long. V shed 0 bases and J 0 bases; nucleotides not matched to a gene: 8. Germline-derived CDR1 and CDR2 are SGDLS and YYNGEE. Both 60 Vbeta primers and 13 Jbeta primers went into the PCR. Sequencing used immunoSEQ multiplex PCR; TCRdb keeps in-frame clones, though not all of them. Altogether over 120,000 clones are present, over 70% being singletons, with the ten largest covering about 7%. This cohort consisted of healthy bone marrow donors. The rearrangement joins TRBV9 to TRBJ2-5; 7 bases map to TRBD1. The TCR was taken from a man younger than 40 in good health and CMV-seronegative. The sample was PBMCs. This chain's CDR3 is CASSVDPRGTDQETQYF. The CDR3 nucleotides read TGTGCCAGCAGCGTAGACCCCCGAGGGACAGACCAAGAGACCCAGTACTTC.